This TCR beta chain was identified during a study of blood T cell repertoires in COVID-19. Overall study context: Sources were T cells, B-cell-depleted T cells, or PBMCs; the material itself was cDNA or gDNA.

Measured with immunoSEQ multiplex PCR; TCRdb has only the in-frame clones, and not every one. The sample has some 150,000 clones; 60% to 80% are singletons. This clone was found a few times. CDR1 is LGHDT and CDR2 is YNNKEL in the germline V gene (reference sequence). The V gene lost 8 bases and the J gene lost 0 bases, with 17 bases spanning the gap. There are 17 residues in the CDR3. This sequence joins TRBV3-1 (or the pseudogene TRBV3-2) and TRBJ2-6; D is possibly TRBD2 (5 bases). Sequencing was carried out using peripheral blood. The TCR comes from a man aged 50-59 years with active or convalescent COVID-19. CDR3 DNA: TGTGCCAGCCCCCGTGCGGGCAGCAACTCTGGGGCCAACGTCCTGACTTTC. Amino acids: CASPRAGSNSGANVLTF.